This record looks at one T cell receptor (beta chain) sequence and its context. The antigen is undetermined. The germline V gene has CDR1 DFQATT and CDR2 SNEGSKA (reference sequence). Trimming left V 2 bases short and J 5 bases short, with 18 bases between. The CDR3 length is 15 residues. Treatment of the sample: approximately 9-day PBMC culture with coronavirus spike peptide pools or control peptides (ViraFEST assay). Under the ViraFEST approach, antigen-specific T cells were expanded with peptide pools and TCRs subsequently sequenced. The sample is drawn from a study of vaccination and CD4 T cells after COVID-19. Across the study: Participants, all vaccine recipients, received two doses of either BNT162b2 or mRNA-1273. The stimulating agents, overlapping spike peptides, came from SARS-CoV-2, HCoV-NL63, HCoV-OC43 and HCoV-229E.

Sequenced with the Oncomine TCR Beta short-read assay was DNA taken from cultured CD4+ T cells. One entry per CDR3 protein results from TCRdb running MiXCR on the PCR reads. The profile covers more than 9,500 distinct CDR3 sequences, with around 52% appearing a single time and 13% to 15% taken by the ten largest. The clonotype originates from a human donor who had recovered from COVID-19. Material for sequencing was CD4+ T cells from blood, cultured in vitro. This rearrangement joins TRBV20-1 to TRBJ2-5; a possible D gene is TRBD1 (7 bases). DNA of the CDR3: TGCAGTGCTAGACCAGGGGGGCCCGGCGGGGAGACCCAGTACTTC. This sequence encodes CSARPGGPGGETQYF.